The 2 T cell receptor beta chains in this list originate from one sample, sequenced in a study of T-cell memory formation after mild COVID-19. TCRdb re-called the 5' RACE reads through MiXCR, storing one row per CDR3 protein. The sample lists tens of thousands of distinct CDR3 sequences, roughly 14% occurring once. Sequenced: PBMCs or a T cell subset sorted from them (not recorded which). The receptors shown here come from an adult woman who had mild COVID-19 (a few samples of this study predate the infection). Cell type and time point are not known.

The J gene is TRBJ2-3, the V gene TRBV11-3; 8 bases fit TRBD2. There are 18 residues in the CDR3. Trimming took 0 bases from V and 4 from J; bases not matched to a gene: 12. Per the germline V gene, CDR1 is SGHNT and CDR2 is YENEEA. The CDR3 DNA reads TGTGCCAGCAGCTTAGATTACGTCGGGCTAGCGGGCGCAGATACGCAGTATTTT. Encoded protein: CASSLDYVGLAGADTQYF.

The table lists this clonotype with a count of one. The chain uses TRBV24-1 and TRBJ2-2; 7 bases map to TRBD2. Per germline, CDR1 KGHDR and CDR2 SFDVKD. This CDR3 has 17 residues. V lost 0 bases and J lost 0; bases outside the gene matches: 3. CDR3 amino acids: CATSDLRGLPNTGELFF. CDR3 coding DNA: TGTGCCACCAGTGATTTGAGGGGACTACCGAACACCGGGGAGCTGTTTTTT.